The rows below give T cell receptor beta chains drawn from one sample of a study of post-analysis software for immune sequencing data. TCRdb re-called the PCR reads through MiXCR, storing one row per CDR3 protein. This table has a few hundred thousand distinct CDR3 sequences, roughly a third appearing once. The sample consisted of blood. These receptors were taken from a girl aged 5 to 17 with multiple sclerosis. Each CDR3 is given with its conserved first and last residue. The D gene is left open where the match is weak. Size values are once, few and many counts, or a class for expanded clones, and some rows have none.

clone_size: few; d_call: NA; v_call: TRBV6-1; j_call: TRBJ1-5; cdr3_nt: TGTGCCAGCAGACCATTCCGGACAGTTGAGAACAATCAGCCCCAGCATTTT; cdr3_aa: CASRPFRTVENNQPQHF
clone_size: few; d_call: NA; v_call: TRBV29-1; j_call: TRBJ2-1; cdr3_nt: TGCAGCGTTGAGGGTAATGAGCAGTTCTTC; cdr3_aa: CSVEGNEQFF
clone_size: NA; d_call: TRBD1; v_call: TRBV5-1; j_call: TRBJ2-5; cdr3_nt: TGCGCCAGCAGCTCAGGGGGAGAGGCCCAGTACTTC; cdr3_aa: CASSSGGEAQYF
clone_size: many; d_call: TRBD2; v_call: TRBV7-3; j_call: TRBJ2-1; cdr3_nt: TGTGCCAGCAGCGGTAGCGGGAGGGCAAATGAGCAGTTCTTC; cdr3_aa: CASSGSGRANEQFF
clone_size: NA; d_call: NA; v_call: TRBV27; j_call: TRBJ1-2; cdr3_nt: TGTGCCAGCAGTCCCCAGACAGACTACTATGGCTACACCTTC; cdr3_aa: CASSPQTDYYGYTF
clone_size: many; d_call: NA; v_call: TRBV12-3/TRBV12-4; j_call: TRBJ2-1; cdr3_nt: TGTGCCAGCAGACAACTCGGGGCTAGCGAGTACAATGAGCAGTTCTTC; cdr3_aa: CASRQLGASEYNEQFF
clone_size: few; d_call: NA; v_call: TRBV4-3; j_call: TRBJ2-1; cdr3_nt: TGCGCCAGCAGCCAAGAGTCCGGACAGGGAGGGAATGAGCAGTTCTTC; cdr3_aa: CASSQESGQGGNEQFF
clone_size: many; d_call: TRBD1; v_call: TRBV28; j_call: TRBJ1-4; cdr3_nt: TGTGCCAGCAAGTTACTCGGGACAGTGAGTGAAAAACTGTTTTTT; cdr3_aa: CASKLLGTVSEKLFF
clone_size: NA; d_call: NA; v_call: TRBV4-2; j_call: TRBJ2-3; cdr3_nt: TGTGCCAGCAGCACCCGAGGACAAGGGTACACAGATACGCAGTATTTT; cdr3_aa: CASSTRGQGYTDTQYF
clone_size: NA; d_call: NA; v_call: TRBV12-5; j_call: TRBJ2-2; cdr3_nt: TGTGCTAGTGGTACCGGGGGCGACACCGGGGAGCTGTTTTTT; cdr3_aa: CASGTGGDTGELFF
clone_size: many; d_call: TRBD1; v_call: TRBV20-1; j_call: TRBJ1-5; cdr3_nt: TGCAGTGCCCTCACAGGGGGCGAGAGCAATCAGCCCCAGCATTTT; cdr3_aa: CSALTGGESNQPQHF
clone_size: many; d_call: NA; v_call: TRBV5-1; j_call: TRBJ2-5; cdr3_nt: TGCGCCAGCAGCTTGCAGGGAACGGAGACCCAGTACTTC; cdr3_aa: CASSLQGTETQYF
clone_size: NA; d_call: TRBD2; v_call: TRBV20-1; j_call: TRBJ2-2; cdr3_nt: TGCAGTGCCCCGGGGGGAGGAGCGAACACCGGGGAGCTGTTTTTT; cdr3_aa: CSAPGGGANTGELFF
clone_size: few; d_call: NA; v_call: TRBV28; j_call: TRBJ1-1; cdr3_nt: TGTGCCAGCAGTTTACCGAGGGGAATGGGCACTGAAGCTTTCTTT; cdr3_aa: CASSLPRGMGTEAFF
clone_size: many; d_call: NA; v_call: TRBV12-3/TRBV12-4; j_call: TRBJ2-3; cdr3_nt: TGTGCCAGCAGAGCCCGCAATAGGCGCACAGATACGCAGTATTTT; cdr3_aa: CASRARNRRTDTQYF
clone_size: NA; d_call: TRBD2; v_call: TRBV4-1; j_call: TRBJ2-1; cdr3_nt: TGCGCCAGCAGCCAAGTGTCTGGGACTCGCGGGAGGCACTACAATGAGCAGTTCTTC; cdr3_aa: CASSQVSGTRGRHYNEQFF
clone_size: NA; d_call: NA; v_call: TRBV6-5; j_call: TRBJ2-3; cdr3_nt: TGTGCCTCCCAGGGGGGAGGCGGGGGGGATACGCAGTATTTT; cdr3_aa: CASQGGGGGDTQYF
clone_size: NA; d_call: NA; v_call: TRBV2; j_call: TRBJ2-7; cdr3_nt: TGTGCCGGCAGTGTTCTGGGGTTCGAGCAGTACTTC; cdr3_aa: CAGSVLGFEQYF
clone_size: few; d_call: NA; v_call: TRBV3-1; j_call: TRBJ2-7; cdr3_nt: TGTGCCAGCAGCTCGCGACGGGACGAGCAGTACTTC; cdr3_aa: CASSSRRDEQYF
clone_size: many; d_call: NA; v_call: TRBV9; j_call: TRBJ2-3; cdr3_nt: TGTGCCAGCAGTGGATCCACAGATACGCAGTATTTT; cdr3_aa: CASSGSTDTQYF
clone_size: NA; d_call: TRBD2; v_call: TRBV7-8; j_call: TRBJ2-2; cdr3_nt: TGTGCCAGCAGCTCCGGACTAGCGGAAAACACCGGGGAGCTGTTTTTT; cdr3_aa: CASSSGLAENTGELFF
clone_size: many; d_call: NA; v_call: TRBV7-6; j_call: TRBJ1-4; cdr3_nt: TGTGCCAGCAGCACTGAGGGGGAGGGAACTAATGAAAAACTGTTTTTT; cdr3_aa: CASSTEGEGTNEKLFF
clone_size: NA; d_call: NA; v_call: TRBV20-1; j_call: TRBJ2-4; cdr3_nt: TGCAGTGCCCGAGAGGGGGCCGGGGGGCGCATTCAGTACTTC; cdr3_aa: CSAREGAGGRIQYF
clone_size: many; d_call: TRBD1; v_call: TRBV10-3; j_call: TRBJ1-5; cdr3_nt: TGTGCCATCAGTGCCTCAATGGGCGGACAGGGGGCAGACAGCAATCAGCCCCAGCATTTT; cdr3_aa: CAISASMGGQGADSNQPQHF
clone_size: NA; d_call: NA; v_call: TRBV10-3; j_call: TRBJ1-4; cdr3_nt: TGTGCCATCTCAGGGTATAATGAAAAACTGTTTTTT; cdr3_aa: CAISGYNEKLFF
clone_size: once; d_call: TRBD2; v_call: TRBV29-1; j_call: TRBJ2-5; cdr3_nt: TGCAGCGTGGGAAGCGGGAGGAGGGAGACCCAGTACTTC; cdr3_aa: CSVGSGRRETQYF
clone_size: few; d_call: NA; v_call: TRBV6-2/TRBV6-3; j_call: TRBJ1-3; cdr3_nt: TGTGCCAGCAGAGGAGTTACTGGAAACACCATATATTTT; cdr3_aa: CASRGVTGNTIYF
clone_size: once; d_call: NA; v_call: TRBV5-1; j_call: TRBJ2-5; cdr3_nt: TGCGCCAGCAGCGTCGTCCGGAATGAGCAGTACTTC; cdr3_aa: CASSVVRNEQYF
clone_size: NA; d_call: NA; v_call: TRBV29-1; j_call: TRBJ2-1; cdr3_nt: TGCAGCGTTTACCCCAGGGGGGAGGGAGTGATCGGTGAGCAGTTCTTC; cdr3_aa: CSVYPRGEGVIGEQFF
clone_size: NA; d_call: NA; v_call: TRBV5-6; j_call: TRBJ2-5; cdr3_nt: TGTGCCAGCAGCTTAAGTCGGTTCGCCCAGTACTTC; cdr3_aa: CASSLSRFAQYF
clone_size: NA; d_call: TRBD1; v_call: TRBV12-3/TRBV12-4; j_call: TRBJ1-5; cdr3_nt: TGTGCCAGCAGTTTAGGGACAGGGGGCGTCGGTAGCAATCAGCCCCAGCATTTT; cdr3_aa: CASSLGTGGVGSNQPQHF
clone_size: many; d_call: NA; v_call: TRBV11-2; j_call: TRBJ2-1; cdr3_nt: TGTGCCAGCAGCTTAGGCCTAATGAATGAGCAGTTCTTC; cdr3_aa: CASSLGLMNEQFF
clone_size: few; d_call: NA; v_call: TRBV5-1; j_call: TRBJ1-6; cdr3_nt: TGCGCCAGCCGATCCGGAAGGGCAGGGGAGGGCTGGAATTCACCCCTCCACTTT; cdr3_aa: CASRSGRAGEGWNSPLHF
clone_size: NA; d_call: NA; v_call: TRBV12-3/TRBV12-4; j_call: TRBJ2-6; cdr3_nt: TGTGCCAGCAGTTTCGCCGGGGCCAACGTCCGGACTTTC; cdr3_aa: CASSFAGANVRTF
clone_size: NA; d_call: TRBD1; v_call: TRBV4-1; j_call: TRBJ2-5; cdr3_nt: TGCGCCAGCAGCCCAGACAGGGGTTCGCGGGAGACCCAGTACTTC; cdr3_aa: CASSPDRGSRETQYF
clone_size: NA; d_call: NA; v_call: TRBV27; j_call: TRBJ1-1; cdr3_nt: TGTGCCAGCAGTTTAAACGGCCGCCAGGGGCGGAGAGCTTTCTTT; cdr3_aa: CASSLNGRQGRRAFF
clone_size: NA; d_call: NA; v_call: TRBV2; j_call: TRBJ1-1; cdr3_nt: TGTGCCAGCAGTGAAGCCAGGGGCAGGGCCACTGAAGCTTTCTTT; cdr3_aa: CASSEARGRATEAFF
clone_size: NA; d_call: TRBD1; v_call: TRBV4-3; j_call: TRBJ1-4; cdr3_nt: TGCGCCAGCAGCCAAGGCGACAGGGCACCGTGGGAAAAACTGTTTTTT; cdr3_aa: CASSQGDRAPWEKLFF
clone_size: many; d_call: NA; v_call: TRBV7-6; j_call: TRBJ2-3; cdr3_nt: TGTGCCAGCAGCTTAGGGGGGCTTGACCAGTTTGCGCAGTATTTT; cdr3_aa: CASSLGGLDQFAQYF
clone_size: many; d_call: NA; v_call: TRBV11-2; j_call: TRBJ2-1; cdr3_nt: TGTGCCAGCAGCTTATTTCGGGACCTTCCATACAATGAGCAGTTCTTC; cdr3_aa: CASSLFRDLPYNEQFF
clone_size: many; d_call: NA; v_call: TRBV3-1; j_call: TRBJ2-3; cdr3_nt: TGTGCCAGCAGCCAAGATTGGGGTGCAGATACGCAGTATTTT; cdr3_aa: CASSQDWGADTQYF
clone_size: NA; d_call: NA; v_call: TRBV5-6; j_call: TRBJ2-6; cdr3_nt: TGTGCCAGCAGCCCCGGGCCGTATCCCTCTGGGGCCAACGTCCTGACTTTC; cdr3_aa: CASSPGPYPSGANVLTF
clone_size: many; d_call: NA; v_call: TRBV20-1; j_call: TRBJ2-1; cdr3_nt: TGCAGTGGGGAGGAGGAATACAATGAGCAGTTCTTC; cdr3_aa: CSGEEEYNEQFF
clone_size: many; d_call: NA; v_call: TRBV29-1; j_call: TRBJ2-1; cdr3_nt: TGCAGCGTAGATGTTTGGAACGACCCTAATAATGAGCAGTTCTTC; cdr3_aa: CSVDVWNDPNNEQFF
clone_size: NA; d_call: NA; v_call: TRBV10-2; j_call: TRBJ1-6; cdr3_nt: TGCGCCAGCAGTGGAGAGTCTAGCTCACCCCCCCACTTT; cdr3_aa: CASSGESSSPPHF
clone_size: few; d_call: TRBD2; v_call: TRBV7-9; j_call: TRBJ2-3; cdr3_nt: TGTGCCAGCAGCTCTACAGCGGGAGAGAGCACAGATACGCAGTATTTT; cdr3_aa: CASSSTAGESTDTQYF
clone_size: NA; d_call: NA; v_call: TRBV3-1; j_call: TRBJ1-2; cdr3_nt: TGTGCCAGCAGCCAAGACGGGGCAGGAGGTCGGGGCTACACCTTC; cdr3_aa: CASSQDGAGGRGYTF
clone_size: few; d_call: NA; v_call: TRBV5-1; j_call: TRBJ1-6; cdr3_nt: TGCGCCAGCAGCTTGGTTGGAGGGCGCTTCGGTTCACCCCTCCACTTT; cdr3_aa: CASSLVGGRFGSPLHF
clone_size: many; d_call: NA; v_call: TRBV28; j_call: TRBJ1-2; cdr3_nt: TGTGCCATCGTTAAGGGGCAACTAGGCTACACCTTC; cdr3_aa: CAIVKGQLGYTF
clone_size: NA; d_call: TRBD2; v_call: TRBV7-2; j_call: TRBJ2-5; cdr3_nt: TGTGCCAGCAGCTCTCTCCCCAGGATGGCGGGGGGGTTGAAGGAGACCCAGTACTTC; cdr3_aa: CASSSLPRMAGGLKETQYF
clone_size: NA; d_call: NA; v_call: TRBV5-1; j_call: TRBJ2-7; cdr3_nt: TGCGCCAGCAGCTTGGACCCCTGGTACGAGCAGTACTTC; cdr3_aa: CASSLDPWYEQYF
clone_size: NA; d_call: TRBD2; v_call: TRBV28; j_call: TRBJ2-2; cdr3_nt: TGTGCCAGCAGTCAATCGACTAGCGGGGGCCCGCGAAACACCGGGGAGCTGTTTTTT; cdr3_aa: CASSQSTSGGPRNTGELFF
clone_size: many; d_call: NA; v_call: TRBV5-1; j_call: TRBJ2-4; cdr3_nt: TGCGCCAGCAGCTTGGCCGGGCTAGTGAACATTCAGTACTTC; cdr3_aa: CASSLAGLVNIQYF
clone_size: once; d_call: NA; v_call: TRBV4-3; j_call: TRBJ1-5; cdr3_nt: TGCGCCAGCAGCCAAGATGGAAGGGGAAATCAGCCCCAGCATTTT; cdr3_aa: CASSQDGRGNQPQHF
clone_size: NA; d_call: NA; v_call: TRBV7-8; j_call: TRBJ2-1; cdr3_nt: TGTGCCAGCAGCTTAAGGGCCGGGGGAGAGGTCTTCTTC; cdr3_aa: CASSLRAGGEVFF
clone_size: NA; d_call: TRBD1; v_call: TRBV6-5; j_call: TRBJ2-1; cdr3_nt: TGTGCCAGTACCGGGACAGGGGGGAGAAATGAGCAGTTCTTC; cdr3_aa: CASTGTGGRNEQFF
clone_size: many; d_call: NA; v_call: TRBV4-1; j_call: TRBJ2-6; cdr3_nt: TGCGCCAGCAGCCAAGATATTCGGGGAACTGGGGCCAACGTCCTGACTTTC; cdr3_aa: CASSQDIRGTGANVLTF